Listed below are T cell receptor beta chains from one sample, sequenced in a study of blood T cell repertoires in COVID-19. The table came from immunoSEQ multiplex PCR; TCRdb's copy has only in-frame clones and leaves some out. There are 150,000 to 200,000 clones in the sample; about 88% occur only once, and around 7% lies in the top ten. Sequenced input: peripheral blood. The receptors here all came from a woman aged 80 or over in a cohort sampled during active or convalescent COVID-19. CDR3s include the opening cysteine and the closing phenylalanine or tryptophan. A D gene is named only where the DNA matches it firmly. Rows may omit the clone size; those that give it use once, few, many or a size class.

TRBV10-3	TRBD2	TRBJ2-1	.	CAISGQRGANNEQFF	TGTGCCATCAGTGGGCAGCGGGGGGCTAACAATGAGCAGTTCTTC
TRBV6-6	.	TRBJ2-7	.	CASSYSGLEQYF	TGTGCCAGCAGTTACTCGGGGCTCGAGCAGTACTTC
TRBV19	.	TRBJ2-6	.	CASRITRTAPSSGANVLTF	TGTGCCAGTAGAATAACCAGGACAGCACCGAGCTCTGGGGCCAACGTCCTGACTTTC
TRBV7-9	.	TRBJ1-1	.	CASSWGGGTNTEAFF	TGTGCCAGCAGCTGGGGGGGAGGGACGAACACTGAAGCTTTCTTT
TRBV3-1/TRBV3-2	TRBD1	TRBJ1-2	.	CASSRQGFPYGYTF	TGTGCCAGCAGCCGACAGGGATTTCCTTATGGCTACACCTTC
TRBV28	TRBD1	TRBJ1-1	.	CASRSGTGDTEAFF	TGTGCCAGCAGGTCGGGGACAGGGGACACTGAAGCTTTCTTT
TRBV6-1	.	TRBJ1-2	.	CASSEEGNYGYTF	TGTGCCAGCAGTGAAGAGGGGAACTATGGCTACACCTTC
TRBV27	.	TRBJ2-3	once	CASSSQGTDTQYF	TGTGCCAGCAGTTCTCAGGGCACAGATACGCAGTATTTT
TRBV7-2	TRBD1	TRBJ1-2	.	CASSLDRGPPGDTF	TGTGCCAGCAGCTTGGACAGGGGGCCCCCCGGAGACACCTTC
TRBV27	.	TRBJ2-1	.	CASSFLGLTVSYNEQFF	TGTGCCAGCAGTTTCCTTGGACTGACCGTCTCCTACAATGAGCAGTTCTTC
TRBV7-9	TRBD1	TRBJ1-4	.	CASSSRDSNEKLFF	TGTGCCAGCAGCTCCCGGGACAGTAATGAAAAACTGTTTTTT
TRBV24-1	TRBD1	TRBJ2-1	.	CATSDSTGMGNEQFF	TGTGCCACCAGTGACTCGACAGGGATGGGCAATGAGCAGTTCTTC
TRBV29-1	.	TRBJ1-1	.	CSVGRGGVTEAFF	TGCAGCGTGGGGAGGGGGGGAGTCACTGAAGCTTTCTTT
TRBV19	TRBD1	TRBJ2-5	.	CASTPTGEETQYF	TGTGCCAGTACCCCAACAGGGGAGGAGACCCAGTACTTC
TRBV4-3	.	TRBJ1-5	.	CASSQVRGQPQHF	TGCGCCAGCAGCCAAGTTAGGGGTCAGCCCCAGCATTTT
TRBV5-1	.	TRBJ1-1	.	CASSLASGNTEAFF	TGCGCCAGCAGCTTGGCCTCAGGGAACACTGAAGCTTTCTTT
TRBV10-2	.	TRBJ1-3	.	CASRTGTGNTIYF	TGCGCCAGCAGAACAGGGACTGGAAACACCATATATTTT
TRBV3-1/TRBV3-2	TRBD1	TRBJ1-3	.	CASSPRTGGGNTIYF	TGTGCCAGCAGCCCTAGGACAGGGGGGGGAAACACCATATATTTT
TRBV4-3	TRBD2	TRBJ2-1	.	CASSQELAKHNEQFF	TGCGCCAGCAGCCAAGAACTAGCGAAACACAATGAGCAGTTCTTC
TRBV7-2	TRBD1	TRBJ1-4	once	CASSPQGASEKLFF	TGTGCCAGCAGCCCCCAGGGGGCTAGCGAAAAACTGTTTTTT
TRBV9	.	TRBJ1-3	.	CASSLSVGPSGNTIYF	TGTGCCAGCAGCTTATCCGTGGGGCCTTCTGGAAACACCATATATTTT
TRBV9	TRBD2	TRBJ2-1	.	CASSVGTSGHEQFF	TGTGCCAGCAGCGTAGGGACTAGCGGTCATGAGCAGTTCTTC
TRBV29-1	.	TRBJ2-3	once	CSVVSGEDTQYF	TGCAGCGTTGTAAGTGGAGAGGATACGCAGTATTTT
TRBV13	.	TRBJ2-3	.	CASSLGGIGTDTQYF	TGTGCCAGCAGCTTAGGGGGCATCGGCACAGATACGCAGTATTTT
TRBV19	.	TRBJ1-1	.	CASKFRRLGTEAFF	TGTGCCAGTAAGTTTCGGAGGTTAGGCACTGAAGCTTTCTTT
TRBV28	TRBD1	TRBJ2-3	.	CASRMDRSTDTQYF	TGTGCCAGCAGGATGGACAGGAGCACAGATACGCAGTATTTT
TRBV3-1/TRBV3-2	.	TRBJ1-2	.	CASRGGGHGYTF	TGTGCCAGCAGGGGTGGAGGGCATGGCTACACCTTC
TRBV18	.	TRBJ2-5	.	CASSPSSRAETQYF	TGTGCCAGCTCACCAAGTTCTAGAGCCGAGACCCAGTACTTC
TRBV9	TRBD2	TRBJ2-5	.	CASSVVPTSGGGKETQYF	TGTGCCAGCAGCGTAGTCCCGACTAGCGGGGGGGGGAAAGAGACCCAGTACTTC
TRBV19	.	TRBJ2-5	.	CASKAGPGETQYF	TGTGCCAGTAAAGCGGGTCCGGGGGAGACCCAGTACTTC
TRBV3-1/TRBV3-2	.	TRBJ1-2	.	CASSYRGEFYGYTF	TGTGCCAGCAGCTACCGTGGGGAGTTCTATGGCTACACCTTC
TRBV11-3	TRBD2	TRBJ2-4	.	CASSDGLGGFKNIQYF	TGTGCCAGCAGCGACGGACTGGGGGGGTTTAAAAACATTCAGTACTTC
TRBV27	.	TRBJ1-5	.	CASRKITGSYNQPQHF	TGTGCCAGCAGGAAAATAACAGGGTCCTACAATCAGCCCCAGCATTTT
TRBV19	.	TRBJ1-1	.	CASSTGFEAFF	TGTGCCAGTTCAACAGGGTTTGAAGCTTTCTTT
TRBV5-4	.	TRBJ1-6	.	CASSLGRGSANSPLHF	TGTGCCAGCAGCTTGGGTAGGGGATCGGCAAATTCACCCCTCCACTTT
TRBV7-2	.	TRBJ1-2	.	CASSPGVDGYTF	TGTGCCAGCAGCCCCGGGGTCGACGGCTACACCTTC
TRBV19	TRBD1	TRBJ2-1	.	CASTRPGGFNNEQFF	TGTGCCAGTACTAGGCCAGGGGGCTTCAACAATGAGCAGTTCTTC
TRBV24-1	TRBD2	TRBJ2-1	.	CATSDSRLARNEQFF	TGTGCCACCAGTGATTCGAGACTAGCTCGCAATGAGCAGTTCTTC
TRBV11-3	TRBD2	TRBJ2-2	.	CASSLSSGNTGELFF	TGTGCCAGCAGCTTGTCTAGCGGGAACACCGGGGAGCTGTTTTTT
TRBV11-3	TRBD2	TRBJ2-1	.	CASSSSSGVNEQFF	TGTGCCAGCAGCTCTTCTAGCGGTGTAAATGAGCAGTTCTTC
TRBV6-2/TRBV6-3	TRBD2	TRBJ2-7	.	CASSYSLPGGRGEQYF	TGTGCCAGCAGTTACTCGTTACCGGGAGGTAGGGGCGAGCAGTACTTC
TRBV25-1	.	TRBJ2-5	.	CASSLRVTETQYF	TGTGCCAGCAGTCTCCGGGTTACAGAGACCCAGTACTTC
TRBV11-2	TRBD2	TRBJ2-3	.	CATVPSGANTQYF	TGTGCCACTGTCCCTAGCGGGGCGAATACGCAGTATTTT
TRBV4-1	.	TRBJ1-1	.	CASSQGLRGGTEAFF	TGCGCCAGCAGCCAAGGCCTCAGGGGTGGGACTGAAGCTTTCTTT
TRBV4-2	.	TRBJ2-4	.	CASSQEARGKLAKNIQYF	TGTGCCAGCAGCCAAGAGGCTCGGGGGAAACTAGCCAAAAACATTCAGTACTTC
TRBV10-2	TRBD1	TRBJ1-2	once	CASTSTGGLAGGYTF	TGCGCCAGCACTTCTACAGGGGGGCTGGCCGGGGGCTACACCTTC
TRBV6-2/TRBV6-3	.	TRBJ2-1	.	CASSFKSTAYNEQFF	TGTGCCAGCAGTTTCAAGAGCACTGCCTACAATGAGCAGTTCTTC
TRBV7-9	TRBD1	TRBJ2-1	.	CASSLRARDRVNNEQFF	TGTGCCAGCAGCTTACGAGCTCGGGACAGAGTCAACAATGAGCAGTTCTTC
TRBV27	.	TRBJ1-6	.	CASSSTDGVNNSPLHF	TGTGCCAGCAGTTCCACCGACGGAGTGAATAATTCACCCCTCCACTTT
TRBV7-2	TRBD2	TRBJ2-5	.	CASSSDGRGGRETQYF	TGTGCCAGCAGCTCGGACGGGCGGGGGGGCCGCGAGACCCAGTACTTC
TRBV5-1	.	TRBJ1-1	.	CASSLLENTEAFF	TGCGCCAGCAGCTTGTTAGAGAACACTGAAGCTTTCTTT
TRBV25-1	.	TRBJ1-3	.	CASSVRGGSANTIYF	TGTGCCAGCAGTGTTCGAGGGGGTTCGGCAAACACCATATATTTT
TRBV21-1	.	TRBJ1-6	.	CASKSTGPPDPSPLHF	TGTGCCAGCAAGTCGACGGGTCCTCCCGACCCATCACCCCTCCACTTT
TRBV28	TRBD1	TRBJ1-5	few	CASSSRTGLIGGNQPQHF	TGTGCCAGCAGTTCCCGGACAGGGCTCATAGGTGGCAATCAGCCCCAGCATTTT